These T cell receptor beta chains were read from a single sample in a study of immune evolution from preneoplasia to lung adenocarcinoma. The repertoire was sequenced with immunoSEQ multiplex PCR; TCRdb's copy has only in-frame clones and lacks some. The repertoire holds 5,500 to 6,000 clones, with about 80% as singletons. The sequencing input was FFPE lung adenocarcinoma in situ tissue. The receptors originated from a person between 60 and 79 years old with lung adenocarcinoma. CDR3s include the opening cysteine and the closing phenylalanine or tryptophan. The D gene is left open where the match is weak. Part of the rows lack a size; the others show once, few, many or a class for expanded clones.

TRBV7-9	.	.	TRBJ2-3	TGTGCCAGCAGCCGATCCTCGACCCTAGCAGCTAGCACAGATACGCAGTATTTT	CASSRSSTLAASTDTQYF
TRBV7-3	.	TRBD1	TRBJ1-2	TGTGCCAGCAGCCAAGACAGGGTTCATGGCTACACCTTC	CASSQDRVHGYTF
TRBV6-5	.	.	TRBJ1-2	TGTGCCAGCAGCTCCGGGAGCTATGGCTACACCTTC	CASSSGSYGYTF
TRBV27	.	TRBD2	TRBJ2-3	TGTGCCAGCAGTTTGGGACTAGCGGGGGGGTCCCCCACAGATACGCAGTATTTT	CASSLGLAGGSPTDTQYF
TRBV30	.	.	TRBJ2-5	TGTGCCTGGAGTCGGACGCGAGAGACCCAGTACTTC	CAWSRTRETQYF
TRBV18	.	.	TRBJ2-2	TGTGCCAGCTCACCCCGGGGGCTGGGGACCGGGGAGCTGTTTTTT	CASSPRGLGTGELFF
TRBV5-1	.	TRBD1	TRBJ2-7	TGCGCCAGCAGCCACTCCGCCGGGACAGGGGTCTCCGAGCAGTACTTC	CASSHSAGTGVSEQYF
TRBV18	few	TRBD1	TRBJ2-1	TGTGCCAGCTCAGTTGGACAGGGCCACAATGAGCAGTTCTTC	CASSVGQGHNEQFF
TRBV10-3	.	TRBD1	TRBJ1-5	TGTGCCATCAGCCTTGACAGGGAACAGCCCCAGCATTTT	CAISLDREQPQHF
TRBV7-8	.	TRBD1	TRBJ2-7	TGTGCCAGCAGCCCCCGGGACAGGCTCTACGAGCAGTACTTC	CASSPRDRLYEQYF
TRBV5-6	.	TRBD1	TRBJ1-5	TGTGCCAGCAGCTTGGGTCAGGGGGTTCAGCCCCAGCATTTT	CASSLGQGVQPQHF
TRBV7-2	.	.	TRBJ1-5	TGTGCCAGCAGCTTAGCAGCCGGGTACAATCAGCCCCAGCATTTT	CASSLAAGYNQPQHF
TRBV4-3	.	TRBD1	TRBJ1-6	TGCGCCAGCAGCCAAGACGGGGACAGATATTCACCCCTCCACTTT	CASSQDGDRYSPLHF
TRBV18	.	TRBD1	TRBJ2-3	TGTGCCAGCTCACCACAGGGGGCGGTCAGCACAGATACGCAGTATTTT	CASSPQGAVSTDTQYF
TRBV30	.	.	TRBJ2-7	TGTGCCTGGTACCGCAGAGGGGCCTACGAGCAGTACTTC	CAWYRRGAYEQYF
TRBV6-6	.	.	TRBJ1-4	TGTGCCAGCAGTCTGGACAGTGGTAGGGAAAAACTGTTTTTT	CASSLDSGREKLFF
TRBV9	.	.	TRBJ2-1	TGTGCCAGCAGCGTAGTCGATTTTAACAATGAGCAGTTCTTC	CASSVVDFNNEQFF
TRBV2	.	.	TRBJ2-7	TGTGCCAGCAGGTTGGATGCTTCCTACGAGCAGTACTTC	CASRLDASYEQYF
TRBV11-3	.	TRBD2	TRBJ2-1	TGTGCCAGCAGCTTCAGCGGGGACTCCTACAATGAGCAGTTCTTC	CASSFSGDSYNEQFF
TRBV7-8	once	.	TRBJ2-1	TGTGCCAGCAGCTTAGCCGGTCAGGGCGCCTTCGGCAATGAGCAGTTCTTC	CASSLAGQGAFGNEQFF
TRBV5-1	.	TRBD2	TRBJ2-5	TGCGCCAGCAGCTTGGATAGCGGGGGATGGGGAGAGACCCAGTACTTC	CASSLDSGGWGETQYF
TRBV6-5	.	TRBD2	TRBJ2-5	TGTGCCAGCAGTCTTAGCGGGGGGGCCCAGGAGACCCAGTACTTC	CASSLSGGAQETQYF
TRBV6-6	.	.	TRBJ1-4	TGTGCCAGCAGTTACTTGGGGGGCCATGAAAAACTGTTTTTT	CASSYLGGHEKLFF
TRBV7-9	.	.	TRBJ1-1	TGTGCCAGCAGATCAAGCCTCGAGACCGCCGTATTCACTGAAGCTTTCTTT	CASRSSLETAVFTEAFF
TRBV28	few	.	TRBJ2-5	TGTGCCAGCAGTCATCTGTCCCCTTGGGATGATAAGTACTTC	CASSHLSPWDDKYF
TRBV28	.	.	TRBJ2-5	TGTGCCAGCAGATCTCTGGGAGAGACCCAGTACTTC	CASRSLGETQYF
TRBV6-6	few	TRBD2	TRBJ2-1	TGTGCCAGCAGTTACAGGAGCGGGGGTTACAATGAGCAGTTCTTC	CASSYRSGGYNEQFF
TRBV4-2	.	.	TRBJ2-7	TGTGCCAGCAGCCAAGATCCGGGACATTACGAGCAGTACTTC	CASSQDPGHYEQYF
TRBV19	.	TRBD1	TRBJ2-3	TGTGCCAGCTCGGAGACAGGGGGTACAGATACGCAGTATTTT	CASSETGGTDTQYF
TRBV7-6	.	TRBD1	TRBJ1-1	TGTGCCAGCAGCTTTCCCTACACCGACAGGGCCGCTTTCTTT	CASSFPYTDRAAFF
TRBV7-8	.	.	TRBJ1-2	TGTGCCAGCAGCTTCGTCCGAGATTATGGCTACACCTTC	CASSFVRDYGYTF
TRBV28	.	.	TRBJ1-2	TGTGCCAGCAGTTTGAGAAGGGGCTACACCTTC	CASSLRRGYTF
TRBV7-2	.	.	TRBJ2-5	TGTGCCAGCAGCTTACAGGGGGGCGTGGAGACCCAGTACTTC	CASSLQGGVETQYF
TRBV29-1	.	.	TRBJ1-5	TGCAGCGTTTCAAGCGCAGGGGGCAATCAGCCCCAGCATTTT	CSVSSAGGNQPQHF
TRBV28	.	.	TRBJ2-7	TGTGCCAGCAGTAAGTTTGGGGCTCAGTCCTACGAGCAGTACTTC	CASSKFGAQSYEQYF
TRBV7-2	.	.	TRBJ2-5	TGTGCCAGCAGCTCCGTTACGGGACAACAAGAGACCCAGTACTTC	CASSSVTGQQETQYF
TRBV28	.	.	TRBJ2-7	TGTGCCAGCAGCCAGACCTACGAGCAGTACTTC	CASSQTYEQYF
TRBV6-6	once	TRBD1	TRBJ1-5	TGTGCCAGCAGTCGGGACAGGGTTAATCAGCCCCAGCATTTT	CASSRDRVNQPQHF
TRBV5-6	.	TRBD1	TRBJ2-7	TGTGCCAGCAGCTTCCTCGGGACAGGGACCTCCTACGAGCAGTACTTC	CASSFLGTGTSYEQYF
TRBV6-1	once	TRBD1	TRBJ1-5	TGTGCCAGCGAGGAGGGACAGGTCGGTGGTCAGCCCCAGCATTTT	CASEEGQVGGQPQHF
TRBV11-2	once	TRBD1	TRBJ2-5	TGTGCCAGCAGCTTAGGCGGACAGGGGTTGGAGACCCAGTACTTC	CASSLGGQGLETQYF
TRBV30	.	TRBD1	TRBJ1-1	TGTGCCTGGACCAAGAGGGGACAGGGGGTATTGAACACTGAAACTTTCTTT	CAWTKRGQGVLNTETFF
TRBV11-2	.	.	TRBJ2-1	TGTGCCAGTAGGTGGGGACAATACAATGAGCAGTTCTTC	CASRWGQYNEQFF
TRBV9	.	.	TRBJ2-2	TGTGCCAGCAGCGTAGGAGGTGTCACGGCCGGGGAGCTGTTTTTT	CASSVGGVTAGELFF
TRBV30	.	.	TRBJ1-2	TGTGCCGGGGGGACACCCTATGGCTACACCTTC	CAGGTPYGYTF
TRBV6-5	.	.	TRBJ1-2	TGTGCCAGCAACTCCTTCGGAGGGGGCTACACCTTC	CASNSFGGGYTF
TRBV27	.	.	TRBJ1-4	TGTGCCAGCAGGGGACTTCCCGGTGAAAAACTGTTTTTT	CASRGLPGEKLFF
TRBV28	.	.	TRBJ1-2	TGTGCCAGCAGACCTAGAGGGGACGGTCCCGTTAACTATGGCTACACCTTC	CASRPRGDGPVNYGYTF
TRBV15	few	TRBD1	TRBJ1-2	TGTGCCACCAGCACCGAGACAGGGGCGTATGGCTACACCTTC	CATSTETGAYGYTF
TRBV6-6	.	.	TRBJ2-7	TGTGCCAGCAGTTACTCTGGCGGCCGGGAGCAGTACTTC	CASSYSGGREQYF
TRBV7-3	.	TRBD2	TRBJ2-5	TGTGCCAGCAGCCAGAGCGGGGGGGCCGGGGAGACCCAGTACTTC	CASSQSGGAGETQYF
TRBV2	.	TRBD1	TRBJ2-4	TGTGCCAGCAGTCGGGACAGTGAGGTTCAGTACTTC	CASSRDSEVQYF
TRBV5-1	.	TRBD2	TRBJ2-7	TGCGCCAGCAGCACGGGACTAGCGGGGTCCTACGAGCAGTACTTC	CASSTGLAGSYEQYF
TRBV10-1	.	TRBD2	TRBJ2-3	TGCGCCAGCAGTTCACTAGCGTCAGATACGCAGTATTTT	CASSSLASDTQYF
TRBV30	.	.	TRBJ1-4	TGTGCCTGGAGTGCGGGGGCCAATGAAAAACTGTTTTTT	CAWSAGANEKLFF